What follows are 27 T cell receptor beta chains derived from one specimen sequenced in a study of T cells after yellow fever vaccination. TCRdb reprocessed the 5' RACE reads via MiXCR and lists one record per CDR3 protein. In the table there are roughly 500,000 distinct CDR3 sequences, 19% of which are singletons. The sample here was PBMCs, taken 15 days after the yellow fever booster vaccination. Receptors originate from a man in his thirties or forties who received the YFV17D yellow fever vaccine.

This clonotype was seen a few times. V usage is TRBV20-1 and J usage is TRBJ2-1; 12 bases map to TRBD2. Germline CDR1 DFQATT, CDR2 SNEGSKA (reference sequence). The CDR3 is made up of 17 amino acids. Losses at the gene ends were 1 base for V and 8 bases for J; bases not matched to a gene: 12. CDR3 sequence (DNA): TGCAGTGCTAGAGCGGCTAGCGGGAGGGCCTCCGAGTATGAGCAGTTCTTC. It encodes CSARAASGRASEYEQFF.

The rearrangement uses TRBV27 and TRBJ2-2; D perhaps matches TRBD2 (5 bases). The germline gives CDR1 MNHEY, CDR2 SMNVEV (reference sequence). Trimming shortened V by 1 base and J by 9 bases, and 12 bases separated the two germline ends. The CDR3 sequence is 14 residues long. The CDR3 DNA reads TGTGCCAGCAGTTTATTAGGGAGCGCCAGGGAGCTGTTTTTT. This sequence encodes CASSLLGSARELFF.

The chain has TRBV7-2 and TRBJ2-7; D gene uncertain. V was cut by 1 base and J by 3 bases, with 7 bases left in between. This CDR3 spans 13 amino acids. Germline lookup yields CDR1 SGHTA and CDR2 FQGNSA. The CDR3 region is CASSLENLYEQYF. The CDR3 nucleotides read TGTGCCAGCAGCTTAGAGAATCTCTACGAGCAGTACTTC.

CDR3 DNA sequence: TGTGCCAGCACCCCCTATTCCGGCTACGAGCAGTACTTC. Its protein is CASTPYSGYEQYF. The V and J genes are TRBV7-2 and TRBJ2-7; D not resolved. Germline CDR1 reads SGHTA; CDR2 reads FQGNSA. V dropped 7 bases and J dropped 3 bases, with 13 bases sitting between them. CDR3 length: 13 amino acids. Together with reference TRBV7-2 and TRBJ2-7, the CDR3 gives the full variable domain: GAGVSQSPSNKVTEKGKDVELRCDPISGHTALYWYRQSLGQGLEFLIYFQGNSAPDKSGLPSDRFSAERTGGSVSTLTIQRTQQEDSAVYLCASTPYSGYEQYFGPGTRLTVT.

This clonotype was counted a few times. DNA for the CDR3: TGCAGTGCTATCCGCGGGACTAGCGGGAGGAATTGGGCAGATACGCAGTATTTT. Its translation is CSAIRGTSGRNWADTQYF. V and J are TRBV20-1 and TRBJ2-3; TRBD2 aligns across 15 bases. Trimming cost V 4 bases and J 4 bases; bases outside gene matches: 12. Germline-derived CDR1 and CDR2 are DFQATT and SNEGSKA (reference sequence). CDR3 length equals 18 residues.

This clonotype appeared a few times. The rearrangement joins TRBV6-5 to TRBJ2-1, with 8 bases identical to TRBD2. The CDR3 is 17 residues long. Germline lookup yields CDR1 MNHEY and CDR2 SVGAGI. V shed 4 bases, J shed 6 bases, and the junction held 14 bases outside the gene matches. The CDR3, as DNA: TGTGCCAGCAGTTGGGTGGGCTCGGGAGGGCCTGGCAATGAGCAGTTCTTC. It specifies CASSWVGSGGPGNEQFF.

This chain uses TRBV5-1 with TRBJ2-2; possible D gene TRBD2, 5 bases. CDR1 and CDR2 (germline): SGHRS, YFSETQ. Deletions cut 4 bases from V and 4 bases from J, with 8 bases between. The CDR3 sequence is 13 residues long. The CDR3 DNA sequence: TGCGCCAGCAGCGCGGGTTTCACCGGGGAGCTGTTTTTT. Its protein is CASSAGFTGELFF. Variable domain in full (rest from reference TRBV5-1 and TRBJ2-2): KAGVTQTPRYLIKTRGQQVTLSCSPISGHRSVSWYQQTPGQGLQFLFEYFSETQRNKGNFPGRFSGRQFSNSRSEMNVSTLELGDSALYLCASSAGFTGELFFGEGSRLTVL.

V gene TRBV20-1 combines with J gene TRBJ2-7; D ambiguous. V lost 5 bases to trimming and J lost 4 bases, with 18 bases between them. The CDR3 consists of 14 residues. Germline V gene sequence: CDR1 DFQATT, CDR2 SNEGSKA (reference sequence). The CDR3 coding sequence is TGCAGTGCTGTAGCTGGACCCTATCCTTACGAGCAGTACTTC. Its translation is CSAVAGPYPYEQYF.

This chain connects TRBV27 to TRBJ2-2; D is unresolved. Deletions cut 0 bases from V and 4 bases from J, with 12 bases between. The CDR3 extends over 16 amino acids. CDR1 and CDR2 (germline): MNHEY, SMNVEV (reference sequence). The CDR3 nucleotides are TGTGCCAGCAGTTTATCGTTTAACAGCCCCACCGGGGAGCTGTTTTTT. It yields the protein CASSLSFNSPTGELFF.

This clonotype has more than one count but fewer than ten. The chain uses TRBV18 and TRBJ2-7, with 10 positions matching TRBD1. In germline, CDR1 is KGHSH, CDR2 LQKENI. The trim removed 3 bases at V and 7 bases at J, leaving 3 bases unmatched. The CDR3 extends over 13 amino acids. CDR3 DNA sequence: TGTGCCAGCTCACCTATGGACAGGGGGGAGCAGTACTTC. Amino acids: CASSPMDRGEQYF. Drawing the rest from reference TRBV18 and TRBJ2-7, the complete variable domain is NAGVMQNPRHLVRRRGQEARLRCSPMKGHSHVYWYRQLPEEGLKFMVYLQKENIIDESGMPKERFSAEFPKEGPSILRIQQVVRGDSAAYFCASSPMDRGEQYFGPGTRLTVT.

There are many counts of this clonotype. This chain joins TRBV10-3 and TRBJ2-3; 11 bases are a match to TRBD2. V trimming: 6 bases; J trimming: 3 bases; junction bases outside the gene matches: 5. From germline, CDR1 is ENHRY and CDR2 SYGVKD. This CDR3 spans 15 amino acids. The DNA of the CDR3 is TGTGCCATCAGAGAGGGACTAGCGGATACAGATACGCAGTATTTT. Its protein product is CAIREGLADTDTQYF.

This clonotype has just a few counts. The DNA for the CDR3 is TGTGCCAGCGCTGCAGGGTCAGATACGCAGTATTTT. This codes for CASAAGSDTQYF. V and J are TRBV7-9 and TRBJ2-3, with D possibly matching TRBD1 (5 bases). The CDR3 loop spans 12 amino acids. Deletions cut 8 bases from V and 4 bases from J, with 10 bases between. Germline CDR1 and CDR2: SEHNR and FQNEAQ (reference sequence).

The V gene is TRBV20-1, the J gene TRBJ2-2; D is unclear. Germline values: CDR1 DFQATT, CDR2 SNEGSKA (reference sequence). V dropped 5 bases and J dropped 3 bases, with 16 bases sitting between them. The CDR3 is 15 residues long. The CDR3 bases are TGCAGTGCTCCGATCTCGGGCGTAGACACCGGGGAGCTGTTTTTT. Its translation is CSAPISGVDTGELFF.

CDR3 protein: CASSEALVLRTRGNEQFF. DNA for the CDR3: TGTGCCAGCAGTGAAGCGCTTGTGCTCCGGACTAGAGGCAATGAGCAGTTCTTC. The chain carries TRBV2 and TRBJ2-1; 7 bases match TRBD2. Trimming at V came to 0 bases and at J to 6 bases, leaving 14 bases not matched to a gene. Germline values: CDR1 SNHLY, CDR2 FYNNEI. This CDR3 region has 18 residues.

The chain joins TRBV7-2 to TRBJ2-7; 7 bases are a match to TRBD2. The ends lost 4 bases at V and 1 base at J; junction bases unmatched: 7. The germline CDR1 and CDR2 sequences are SGHTA and FQGNSA. CDR3 length equals 15 residues. The CDR3 loop is CASSYVAGGSYEQYF. The CDR3 DNA follows: TGTGCCAGCAGCTACGTAGCGGGTGGGTCCTACGAGCAGTACTTC.

The chain couples TRBV3-1 to TRBJ2-2; 7 positions agree with TRBD1. The CDR3 runs 15 residues. CDR1 LGHDT and CDR2 YNNKEL come from the germline V gene (reference sequence). V lost 3 bases, J lost 5 bases, and 6 bases stayed unmatched. DNA for the CDR3: TGTGCCAGCAGCCAGAGGGGACAGAAAACCGGGGAGCTGTTTTTT. Translated, it gives CASSQRGQKTGELFF.

This clonotype has just a few counts. This chain links TRBV18 with TRBJ2-2; D might be TRBD2 (5 bases). The CDR3 extends over 15 amino acids. Germline loops: CDR1 KGHSH, CDR2 LQKENI. Trimming removed 3 bases from V and 4 bases from J, with 12 bases in between. The CDR3 DNA reads as TGTGCCAGCTCACCTGGAAGTCGGGGCACCGGGGAGCTGTTTTTT. Encoded protein: CASSPGSRGTGELFF.

The rearrangement joins TRBV6-1 to TRBJ1-1; tentative D call: TRBD1 (6 bases). Trimming cost V 6 bases and J 4 bases, with 15 bases left between them. The germline V gene has CDR1 MNHNS and CDR2 SASEGT. The CDR3 consists of 14 residues. The CDR3: CASRPGGAGTEAFF. In DNA, the CDR3 is TGTGCCAGCAGACCTGGGGGCGCTGGCACTGAAGCTTTCTTT.

This clonotype was detected only a few times. The chain recombines TRBV5-5 with TRBJ2-3; 8 nucleotides line up with TRBD2. V lost 3 bases to trimming and J lost 2 bases; unmatched junction nucleotides: 8. CDR1 is SGHKS, CDR2 YYEKEE, per germline (reference sequence). This CDR3 region has 16 residues. The chain's CDR3 is CASSSKPGRATDTQYF. CDR3 in DNA: TGTGCCAGCAGCTCGAAGCCCGGGAGGGCCACAGATACGCAGTATTTT. Full variable domain (remainder filled in from reference TRBV5-5 and TRBJ2-3): DAGVTQSPTHLIKTRGQQVTLRCSPISGHKSVSWYQQVLGQGPQFIFQYYEKEERGRGNFPDRFSARQFPNYSSELNVNALLLGDSALYLCASSSKPGRATDTQYFGPGTRLTVL.

This clonotype was recorded a few times. The chain combines TRBV7-2 with TRBJ1-4; tentatively, D is TRBD1 (5 bases). V gave up 5 bases and J gave up 0 bases, with 13 bases separating them. Per the germline V gene, CDR1 is SGHTA and CDR2 is FQGNSA. The CDR3 sequence is 16 residues long. CDR3: CASSIRDGTTNEKLFF. Here the CDR3 DNA reads TGTGCCAGCAGCATCCGGGACGGAACAACTAATGAAAAACTGTTTTTT.

The V gene is TRBV27, the J gene TRBJ2-5, with 11 nucleotides matching TRBD1. The CDR3 has 16 amino acids. V lost 6 bases to trimming and J lost 0 bases; unmatched junction nucleotides: 6. The germline V gene encodes CDR1 MNHEY and CDR2 SMNVEV (reference sequence). CDR3 coding DNA: TGTGCCAGCAGCGCCCTGGGACAGGGGGACCAAGAGACCCAGTACTTC. This translates into CASSALGQGDQETQYF.

This clonotype was counted a few times. The chain couples TRBV20-1 to TRBJ2-7; D is possibly TRBD2 (6 bases). Germline lookup yields CDR1 DFQATT and CDR2 SNEGSKA (reference sequence). Trimming removed 1 base at V and 4 bases at J, with 17 bases between. CDR3 size: 15 residues. CDR3 coding DNA: TGCAGTGCTAGAGGCTCGCCGGGACTTCCTTACGAGCAGTACTTC. Protein: CSARGSPGLPYEQYF.

The rearrangement links TRBV7-2 to TRBJ2-1; 15 bases align to TRBD2. Germline CDR1 SGHTA, CDR2 FQGNSA. This CDR3 is built from 16 residues. V lost 5 bases, J lost 6 bases, and 5 bases stayed unmatched. CDR3 bases: TGTGCCAGCAGCCGGGGACTAGCGGGAGGAGGCAATGAGCAGTTCTTC. Protein: CASSRGLAGGGNEQFF.

Only a few counts were recorded for this clonotype. J is TRBJ2-7 and V is TRBV18; 13 bases align to TRBD2. The V gene end was trimmed by 2 bases and the J gene end by 3 bases; junction bases not matched to a gene: 4. The CDR3 contains 16 residues. Germline assignment: CDR1 KGHSH and CDR2 LQKENI. The DNA for the CDR3 is TGTGCCAGCTCACCAATCGGACTAGCGGGAGACTACGAGCAGTACTTC. Amino acid sequence: CASSPIGLAGDYEQYF.

The chain employs TRBV5-1 and TRBJ2-1, with 9 bases lining up with TRBD1. Germline-derived CDR1 and CDR2 are SGHRS and YFSETQ. J was trimmed by 2 bases and V by 7 bases; bases with no gene match: 7. The CDR3 extends over 15 amino acids. The CDR3 nucleotides read TGCGCCAGCGGGCGGACAGGGGTAACCTACAATGAGCAGTTCTTC. Translation gives CASGRTGVTYNEQFF.

This clonotype was recorded many times. The chain links TRBV7-2 to TRBJ2-5, with D perhaps matching TRBD1 or TRBD2 (5 bases each). Between the trimmed V and J ends, which lost 3 bases and 8 bases, there was a span of 19 bases. CDR3 size: 15 residues. Germline CDR1 reads SGHTA; CDR2 reads FQGNSA. The DNA for the CDR3 is TGTGCCAGCAGCTTGGCAGGAGCTTCCGGGGACACCCAGTACTTC. Translated: CASSLAGASGDTQYF.

This chain connects TRBV7-9 to TRBJ2-7; D remains unclear. Germline V gives CDR1 SEHNR, CDR2 FQNEAQ (reference sequence). The CDR3 runs to 11 residues. V was cut by 7 bases and J by 2 bases, with 6 bases left in between. The CDR3 DNA reads as TGTGCCAGCACTCGGACCTACGAGCAGTACTTC. Its protein product is CASTRTYEQYF.